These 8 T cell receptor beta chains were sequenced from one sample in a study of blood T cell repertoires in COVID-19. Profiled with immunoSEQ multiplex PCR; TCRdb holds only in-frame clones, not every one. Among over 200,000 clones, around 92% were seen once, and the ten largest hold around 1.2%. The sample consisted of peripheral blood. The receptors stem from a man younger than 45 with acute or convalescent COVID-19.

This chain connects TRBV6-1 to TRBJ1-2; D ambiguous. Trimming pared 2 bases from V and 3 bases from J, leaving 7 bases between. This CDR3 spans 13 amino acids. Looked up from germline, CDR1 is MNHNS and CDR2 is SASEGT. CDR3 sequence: CASSESQHYGYTF. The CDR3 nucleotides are TGTGCCAGCAGTGAATCACAGCACTATGGCTACACCTTC.

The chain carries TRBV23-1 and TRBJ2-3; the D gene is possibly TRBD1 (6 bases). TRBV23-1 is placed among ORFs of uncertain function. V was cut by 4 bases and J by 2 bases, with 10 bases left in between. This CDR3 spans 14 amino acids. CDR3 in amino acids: CASSREGVTDTQYF. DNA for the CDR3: TGCGCCAGCAGTCGAGAGGGGGTCACAGATACGCAGTATTTT.

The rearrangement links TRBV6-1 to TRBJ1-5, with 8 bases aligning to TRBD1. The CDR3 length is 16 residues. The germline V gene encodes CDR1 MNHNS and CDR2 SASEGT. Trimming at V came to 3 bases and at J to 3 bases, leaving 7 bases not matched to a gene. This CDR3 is CASSDNRGGPNQPQHF. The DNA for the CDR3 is TGTGCCAGCAGTGATAACAGGGGGGGGCCCAATCAGCCCCAGCATTTT.

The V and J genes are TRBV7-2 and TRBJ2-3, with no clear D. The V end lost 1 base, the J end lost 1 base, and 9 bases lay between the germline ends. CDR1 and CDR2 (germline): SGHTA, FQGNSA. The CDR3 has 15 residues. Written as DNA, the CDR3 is TGTGCCAGCAGCTTAGTCCCAACACGCACAGATACGCAGTATTTT. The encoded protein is CASSLVPTRTDTQYF.

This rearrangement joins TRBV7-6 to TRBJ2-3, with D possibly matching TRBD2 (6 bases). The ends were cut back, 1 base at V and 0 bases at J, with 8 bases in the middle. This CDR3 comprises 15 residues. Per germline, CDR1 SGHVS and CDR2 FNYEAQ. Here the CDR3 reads CASSLVGGSTDTQYF. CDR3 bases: TGTGCCAGCAGCTTAGTCGGGGGAAGCACAGATACGCAGTATTTT.

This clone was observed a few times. As DNA, the CDR3 is TGTGCCAGCAGCTTTAGGGGACAGGGGCACACTGAAGCTTTCTTT. Encoded protein: CASSFRGQGHTEAFF. V gene TRBV7-3 combines with J gene TRBJ1-1; 10 bases map to TRBD1. Per the germline V gene, CDR1 is SGHTA and CDR2 is FQGTGA. The CDR3 contains 15 residues. V was pared by 3 bases and J by 3 bases, with 4 bases of the junction left unmatched.

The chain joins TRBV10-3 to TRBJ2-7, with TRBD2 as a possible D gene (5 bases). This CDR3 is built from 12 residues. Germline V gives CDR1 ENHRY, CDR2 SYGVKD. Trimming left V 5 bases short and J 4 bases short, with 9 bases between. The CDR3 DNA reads TGTGCCATCAGTCCTAGCATTTACGAGCAGTACTTC. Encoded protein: CAISPSIYEQYF.

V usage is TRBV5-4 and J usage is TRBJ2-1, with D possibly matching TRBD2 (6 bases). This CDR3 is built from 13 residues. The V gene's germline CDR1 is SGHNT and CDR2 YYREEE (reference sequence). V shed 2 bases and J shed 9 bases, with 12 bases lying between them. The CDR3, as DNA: TGTGCCAGCAGCTTTCGACTAGAGGTTGAGCAGTTCTTC. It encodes CASSFRLEVEQFF.